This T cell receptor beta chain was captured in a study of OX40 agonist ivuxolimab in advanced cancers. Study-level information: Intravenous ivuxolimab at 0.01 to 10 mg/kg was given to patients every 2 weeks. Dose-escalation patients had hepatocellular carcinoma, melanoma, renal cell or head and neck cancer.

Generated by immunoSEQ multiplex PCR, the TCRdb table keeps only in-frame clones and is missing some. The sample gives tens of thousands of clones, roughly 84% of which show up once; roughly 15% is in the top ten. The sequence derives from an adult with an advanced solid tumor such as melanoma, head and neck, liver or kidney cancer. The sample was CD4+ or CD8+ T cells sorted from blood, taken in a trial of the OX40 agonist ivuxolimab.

This CDR3 reads CASGLGAGTQYF. The CDR3 DNA is TGTGCTAGTGGTTTGGGGGCGGGGACGCAGTATTTT. This chain joins TRBV12-5 and TRBJ2-3; TRBD2 might be the D (6 bases). This CDR3 has 12 residues. Germline loops: CDR1 LGHNT, CDR2 FRNRAP. V gave up 1 base and J gave up 9 bases, with 8 bases separating them.